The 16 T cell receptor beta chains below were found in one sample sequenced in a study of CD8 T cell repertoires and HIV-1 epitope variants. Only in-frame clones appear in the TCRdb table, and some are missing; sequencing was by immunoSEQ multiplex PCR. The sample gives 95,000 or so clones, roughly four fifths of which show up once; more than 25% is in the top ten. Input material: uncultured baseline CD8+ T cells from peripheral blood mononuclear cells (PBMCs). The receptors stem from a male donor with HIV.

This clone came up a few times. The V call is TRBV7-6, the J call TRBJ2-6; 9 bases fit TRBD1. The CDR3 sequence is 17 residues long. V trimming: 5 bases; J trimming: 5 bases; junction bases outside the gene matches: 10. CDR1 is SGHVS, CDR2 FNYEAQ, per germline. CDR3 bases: TGTGCCAGCAGCCCTCCCGGGACAGGGTCGTGGGCCAACGTCCTGACTTTC. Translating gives CASSPPGTGSWANVLTF. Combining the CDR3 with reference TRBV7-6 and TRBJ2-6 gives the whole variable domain GAGVSQSPRYKVTKRGQDVALRCDPISGHVSLYWYRQALGQGPEFLTYFNYEAQQDKSGLPNDRFSAERPEGSISTLTIQRTEQRDSAMYRCASSPPGTGSWANVLTFGAGSRLTVL.

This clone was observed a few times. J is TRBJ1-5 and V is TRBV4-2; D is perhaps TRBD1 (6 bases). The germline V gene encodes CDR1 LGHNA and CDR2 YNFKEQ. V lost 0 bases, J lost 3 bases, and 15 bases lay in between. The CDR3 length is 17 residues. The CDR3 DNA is TGTGCCAGCAGCCAAGAAGAACAGGGAGGGTACAATCAGCCCCAGCATTTT. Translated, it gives CASSQEEQGGYNQPQHF.

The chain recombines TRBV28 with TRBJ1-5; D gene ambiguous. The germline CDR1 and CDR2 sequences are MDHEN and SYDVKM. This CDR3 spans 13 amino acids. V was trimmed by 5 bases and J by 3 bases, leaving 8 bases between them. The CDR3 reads CASSRLANQPQHF. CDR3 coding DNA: TGTGCCAGCAGTCGGTTGGCCAATCAGCCCCAGCATTTT.

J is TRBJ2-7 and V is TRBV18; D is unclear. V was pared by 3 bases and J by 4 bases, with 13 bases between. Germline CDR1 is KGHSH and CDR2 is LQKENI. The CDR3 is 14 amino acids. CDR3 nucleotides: TGTGCCAGCTCACCTAGTGGTGGGTTGTACGAGCAGTACTTC. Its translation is CASSPSGGLYEQYF.

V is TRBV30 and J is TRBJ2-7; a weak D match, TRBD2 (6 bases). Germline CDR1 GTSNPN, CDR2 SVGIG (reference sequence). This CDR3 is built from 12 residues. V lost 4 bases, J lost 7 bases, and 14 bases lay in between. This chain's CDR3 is CAWTGLLEEQYF. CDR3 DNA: TGTGCCTGGACGGGACTCCTCGAAGAGCAGTACTTC.

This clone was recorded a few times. Here the CDR3 DNA reads TGCAGTGCTTCAACATCCAATGAGCAGTTCTTC. This gives the protein CSASTSNEQFF. V usage is TRBV20-1 and J usage is TRBJ2-1; D is unresolved. This CDR3 is 11 amino acids long. The germline V gene has CDR1 DFQATT and CDR2 SNEGSKA (reference sequence). V lost 5 bases and J lost 6, with 8 bases in between.

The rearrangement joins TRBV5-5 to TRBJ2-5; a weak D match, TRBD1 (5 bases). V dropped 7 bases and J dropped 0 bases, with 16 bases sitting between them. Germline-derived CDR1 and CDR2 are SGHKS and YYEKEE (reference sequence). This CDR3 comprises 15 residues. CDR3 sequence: CASGNQGVYQETQYF. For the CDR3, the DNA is TGTGCCAGCGGGAATCAAGGGGTTTACCAAGAGACCCAGTACTTC.

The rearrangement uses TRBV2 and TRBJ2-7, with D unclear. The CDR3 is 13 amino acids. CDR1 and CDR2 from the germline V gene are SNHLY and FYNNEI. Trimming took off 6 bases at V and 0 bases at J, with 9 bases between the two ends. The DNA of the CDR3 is TGTGCCAGCAGAGAACTGATCTCCTACGAGCAGTACTTC. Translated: CASRELISYEQYF.

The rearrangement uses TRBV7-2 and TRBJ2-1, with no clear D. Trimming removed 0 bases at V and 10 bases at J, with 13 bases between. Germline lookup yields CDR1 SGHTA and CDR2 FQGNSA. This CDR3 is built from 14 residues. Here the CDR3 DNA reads TGTGCCAGCAGCTTAGCCCCCCTGGTATACGAGCAGTTCTTC. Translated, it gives CASSLAPLVYEQFF.

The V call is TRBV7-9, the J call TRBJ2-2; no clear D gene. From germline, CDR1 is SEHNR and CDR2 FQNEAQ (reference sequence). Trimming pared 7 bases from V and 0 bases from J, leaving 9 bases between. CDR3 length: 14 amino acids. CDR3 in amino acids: CASILAANTGELFF. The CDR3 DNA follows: TGTGCCAGCATTCTGGCAGCGAACACCGGGGAGCTGTTTTTT.

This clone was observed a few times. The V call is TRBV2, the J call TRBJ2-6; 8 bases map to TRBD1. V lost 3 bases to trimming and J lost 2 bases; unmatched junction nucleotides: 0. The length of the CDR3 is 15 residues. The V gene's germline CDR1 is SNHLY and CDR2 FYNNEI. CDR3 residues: CASSETGAGANVLTF. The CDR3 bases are TGTGCCAGCAGTGAGACAGGGGCTGGGGCCAACGTCCTGACTTTC.

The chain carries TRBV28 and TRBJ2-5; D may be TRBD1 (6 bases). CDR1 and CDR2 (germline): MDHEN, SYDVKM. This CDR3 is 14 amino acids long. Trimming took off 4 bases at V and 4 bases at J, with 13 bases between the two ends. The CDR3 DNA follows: TGTGCCAGCAGTTCCTACAGGGCTCTAGAGACCCAGTACTTC. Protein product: CASSSYRALETQYF.

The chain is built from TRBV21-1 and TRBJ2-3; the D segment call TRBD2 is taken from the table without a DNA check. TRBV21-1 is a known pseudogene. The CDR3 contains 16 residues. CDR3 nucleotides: TGTGCCAGCAGCAAAGTGGCGGGGTTAAGCACAGATACGCAGTATTTT. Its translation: CASSKVAGLSTDTQYF.

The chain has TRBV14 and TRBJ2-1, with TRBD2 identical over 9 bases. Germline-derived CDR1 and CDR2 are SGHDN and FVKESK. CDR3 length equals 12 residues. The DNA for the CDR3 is TGTGTCGTCGATAGCGGGAGTAATGAGCAGTTCTTC. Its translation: CVVDSGSNEQFF.

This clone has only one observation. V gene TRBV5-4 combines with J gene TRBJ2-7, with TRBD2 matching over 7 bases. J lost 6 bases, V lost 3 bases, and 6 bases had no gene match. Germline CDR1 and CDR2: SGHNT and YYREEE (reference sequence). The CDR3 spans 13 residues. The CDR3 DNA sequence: TGTGCCAGCAGCTCAGTAGGGAGGGCCGAGCAGTACTTC. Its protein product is CASSSVGRAEQYF.

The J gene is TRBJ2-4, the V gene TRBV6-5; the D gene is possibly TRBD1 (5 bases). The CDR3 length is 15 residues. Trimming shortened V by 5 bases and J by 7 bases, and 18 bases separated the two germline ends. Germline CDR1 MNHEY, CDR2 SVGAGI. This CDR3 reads CASSPQAQATNIQYF. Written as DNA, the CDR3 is TGTGCCAGCAGTCCACAGGCCCAGGCTACTAACATTCAGTACTTC.